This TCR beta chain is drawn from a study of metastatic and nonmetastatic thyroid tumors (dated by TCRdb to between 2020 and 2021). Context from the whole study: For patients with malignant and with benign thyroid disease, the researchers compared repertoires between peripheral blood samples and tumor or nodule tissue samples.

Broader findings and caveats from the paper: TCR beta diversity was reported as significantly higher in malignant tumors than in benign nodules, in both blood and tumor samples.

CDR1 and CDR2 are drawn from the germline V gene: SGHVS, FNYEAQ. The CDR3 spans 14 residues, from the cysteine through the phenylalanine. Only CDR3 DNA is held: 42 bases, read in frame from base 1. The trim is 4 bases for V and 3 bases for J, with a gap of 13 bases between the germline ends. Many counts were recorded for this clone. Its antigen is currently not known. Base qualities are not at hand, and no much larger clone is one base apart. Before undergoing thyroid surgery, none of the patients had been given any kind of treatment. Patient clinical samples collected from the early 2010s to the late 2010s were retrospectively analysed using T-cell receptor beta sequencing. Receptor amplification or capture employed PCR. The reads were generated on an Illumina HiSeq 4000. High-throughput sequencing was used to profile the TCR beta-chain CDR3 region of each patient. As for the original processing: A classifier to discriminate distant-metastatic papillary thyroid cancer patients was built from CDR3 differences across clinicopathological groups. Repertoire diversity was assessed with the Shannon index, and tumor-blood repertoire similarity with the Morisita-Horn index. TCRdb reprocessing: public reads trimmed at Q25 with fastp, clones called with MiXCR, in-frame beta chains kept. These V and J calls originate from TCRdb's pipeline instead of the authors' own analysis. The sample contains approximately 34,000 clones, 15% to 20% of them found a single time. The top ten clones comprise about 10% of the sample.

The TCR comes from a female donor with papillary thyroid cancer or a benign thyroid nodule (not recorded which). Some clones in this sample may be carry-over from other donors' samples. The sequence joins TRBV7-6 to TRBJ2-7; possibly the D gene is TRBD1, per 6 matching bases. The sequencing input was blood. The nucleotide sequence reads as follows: TGTGCCAGCAGCTCAGGGGCCTCAGTCTACGAGCAGTACTTC. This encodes CASSSGASVYEQYF.